The next 31 T cell receptor beta chains were all read from a single sample in a study of cytomegalovirus exposure and HLA in healthy donors. Libraries were prepared by immunoSEQ multiplex PCR; TCRdb keeps only in-frame clonotypes and omits some of them. Found here are roughly 50,000 clones, more than 75% of them singletons; the top ten hold approximately 0.99%. The sample comprised PBMCs. All receptors derive from a man between 18 and 35 years old in good health and CMV-seronegative.

The V call is TRBV7-2, the J call TRBJ2-2; 8 bases fit TRBD1. The CDR3 totals 15 residues. After removal of 4 bases from V and 6 bases from J, the junction contained 7 bases not matched to a gene. The germline V gene encodes CDR1 SGHTA and CDR2 FQGNSA. This CDR3 is CASSSRQGIAGELFF. The CDR3 DNA follows: TGTGCCAGCAGCTCGCGACAGGGGATCGCCGGGGAGCTGTTTTTT.

This chain connects TRBV7-2 to TRBJ2-1, with 8 positions matching TRBD2. The V and J ends lost 5 bases and 4 bases, in that order; junction bases with no gene match: 7. The CDR3 is 15 amino acids. From germline, CDR1 is SGHTA and CDR2 FQGNSA. The CDR3: CASSRTSGDYNEQFF. The CDR3 coding sequence is TGTGCCAGCAGCCGTACTAGCGGAGATTACAATGAGCAGTTCTTC.

The DNA of the CDR3 is TGTGCCAGCTCACCAGGGCCGAGTGGCTACACCTTC. Protein sequence: CASSPGPSGYTF. V usage is TRBV18 and J usage is TRBJ1-2; D is undetermined. Trimming cost V 2 bases and J 7 bases, with 8 bases left between them. This CDR3 contains 12 residues. Germline V lookup: CDR1 KGHSH, CDR2 LQKENI.

The gene calls are TRBV6-1 and TRBJ2-7; 9 bases align to TRBD1. The CDR3 extends over 15 amino acids. CDR1 MNHNS and CDR2 SASEGT come from the germline V gene. V shed 6 bases and J 0 bases; nucleotides not matched to a gene: 6. The CDR3 coding sequence is TGTGCCAGCAGAGACCGGGACAGGGCCTCCTACGAGCAGTACTTC. Translating gives CASRDRDRASYEQYF.

V gene TRBV7-8 combines with J gene TRBJ2-7, with D possibly being TRBD1 (6 bases). The CDR3 covers 11 residues. Trimming stripped 4 bases from V and 7 bases from J, with 8 bases between. The V gene's germline CDR1 is SGHVS and CDR2 FQNEAQ. The CDR3 DNA follows: TGTGCCAGCAGCTCCACAGGGGAGCAGTACTTC. As protein: CASSSTGEQYF.

To note about this clone: The junction shows a germline mismatch at one end, possibly a read error. This chain links TRBV28 with TRBJ2-4, with 7 bases lining up with TRBD2. This CDR3 spans 12 amino acids. Per the germline V gene, CDR1 is MDHEN and CDR2 is SYDVKM. The CDR3: CASSSPGGSVHF. CDR3 coding DNA: TGTGCCAGCAGTTCCCCCGGGGGGTCAGTGCACTTC. The variable domain in full, with the rest retrieved from reference TRBV28 and TRBJ2-4, is DVKVTQSSRYLVKRTGEKVFLECVQDMDHENMFWYRQDPGLGLRLIYFSYDVKMKEKGDIPEGYSVSREKKERFSLILESASTNQTSMYLCASSSPGGSVHFGAGTRLSVL.

The CDR3 region has the DNA TGTGCCAGCAGTCAAACGACAGGATATTATGGCTACACCTTC. This encodes CASSQTTGYYGYTF. This chain joins TRBV5-5 and TRBJ1-2; a possible D gene is TRBD1 (6 bases). With 5 bases removed from V and 5 bases from J, the gap between germline ends came to 16 bases. The CDR3 runs to 14 residues. Germline CDR1 reads SGHKS; CDR2 reads YYEKEE (reference sequence). The full variable domain, in which reference TRBV5-5 and TRBJ1-2 provide the parts outside the CDR3, is DAGVTQSPTHLIKTRGQQVTLRCSPISGHKSVSWYQQVLGQGPQFIFQYYEKEERGRGNFPDRFSARQFPNYSSELNVNALLLGDSALYLCASSQTTGYYGYTFGSGTRLTVV.

This chain uses TRBV7-2 with TRBJ2-5; TRBD2 agrees at 12 bases. The junction had 12 bases not matched to a gene; V was cut back by 4 bases and J by 6 bases. Per germline, CDR1 SGHTA and CDR2 FQGNSA. The CDR3 is 17 amino acids. This CDR3 reads CASSSSRLAGVIKTQYF. The CDR3 bases are TGTGCCAGCAGCTCGTCTCGACTAGCGGGAGTTATTAAGACCCAGTACTTC.

This sequence joins TRBV27 and TRBJ2-7, with 7 bases matching TRBD2. J gave up 0 bases and V 6 bases, and 5 bases lay outside the gene matches. The CDR3 totals 14 residues. Germline CDR1 is MNHEY and CDR2 is SMNVEV (reference sequence). The CDR3 DNA sequence: TGTGCCAGCAGACCTACTAGCGTCTCCTACGAGCAGTACTTC. Translating gives CASRPTSVSYEQYF.

V and J are TRBV7-2 and TRBJ2-7, with a tentative D call TRBD2 (7 bases). The CDR3 has 15 residues. Trimming pared 4 bases from V and 3 bases from J, leaving 16 bases between. The germline V gene has CDR1 SGHTA and CDR2 FQGNSA. The CDR3 DNA reads TGTGCCAGCAGCTCCCGAGAGGGGGGGAGCTACGAGCAGTACTTC. Protein product: CASSSREGGSYEQYF.

The rearrangement joins TRBV6-1 to TRBJ1-2; the match to TRBD1 covers 8 bases. After removal of 8 bases from V and 4 bases from J, the junction contained 9 bases not matched to a gene. This CDR3 is built from 14 residues. The V gene's germline CDR1 is MNHNS and CDR2 SASEGT. CDR3 protein: CASSPFDRGYGYTF. As DNA, the CDR3 is TGTGCCAGCTCTCCTTTTGACAGGGGCTATGGCTACACCTTC.

The gene calls are TRBV9 and TRBJ2-3; the match to TRBD1 covers 10 bases. This CDR3 has 17 amino acids. Per germline, CDR1 SGDLS and CDR2 YYNGEE. Trimming cost V 3 bases and J 0 bases; bases outside gene matches: 7. CDR3 bases: TGTGCCAGCAGCGCCGGGACAGGGGCAATTAGCACAGATACGCAGTATTTT. Amino acid sequence: CASSAGTGAISTDTQYF. Variable domain in full (rest from reference TRBV9 and TRBJ2-3): DSGVTQTPKHLITATGQRVTLRCSPRSGDLSVYWYQQSLDQGLQFLIQYYNGEERAKGNILERFSAQQFPDLHSELNLSSLELGDSALYFCASSAGTGAISTDTQYFGPGTRLTVL.

The V gene is TRBV4-3, the J gene TRBJ2-5, with TRBD1 as a possible D gene (5 bases). The CDR3 length is 15 residues. The V end was cut by 1 base, the J end by 5 bases, with 14 bases between. The germline V gene encodes CDR1 LGHNA and CDR2 YSLEER. This CDR3 reads CASSQGGAGRETQYF. The CDR3, as DNA: TGCGCCAGCAGCCAAGGAGGTGCAGGGCGGGAGACCCAGTACTTC.

The chain carries TRBV19 and TRBJ2-1; possible D gene TRBD2, 6 bases. Trimming took 6 bases from V and 7 from J, leaving 19 bases between them. The CDR3 spans 15 residues. The germline CDR1 and CDR2 sequences are LNHDA and SQIVND (reference sequence). In DNA, the CDR3 is TGTGCCAGTAGCGGGACTGGCGGGAACAGGAATGAGCAGTTCTTC. Amino acid sequence: CASSGTGGNRNEQFF.

This rearrangement joins TRBV28 to TRBJ2-2, with TRBD2 matching over 11 bases. The CDR3 totals 19 residues. V lost 2 bases, J lost 4 bases, and 12 bases stayed unmatched. Germline assignment: CDR1 MDHEN and CDR2 SYDVKM. In DNA form, the CDR3 reads TGTGCCAGCAGTTTACGTTATCCACTAGCGGGAGTGATCACCGGGGAGCTGTTTTTT. Encoded protein: CASSLRYPLAGVITGELFF. The variable domain in full, completed from reference TRBV28 and TRBJ2-2, reads DVKVTQSSRYLVKRTGEKVFLECVQDMDHENMFWYRQDPGLGLRLIYFSYDVKMKEKGDIPEGYSVSREKKERFSLILESASTNQTSMYLCASSLRYPLAGVITGELFFGEGSRLTVL.

V and J are TRBV21-1 and TRBJ1-4. TRBV21-1 is recorded as a pseudogene. This CDR3 is 16 amino acids long. The CDR3: CASSKGGIPPRLRLFF. CDR3 bases: TGTGCCAGCAGCAAGGGGGGGATACCCCCTCGACTCAGACTGTTTTTT.

This chain uses TRBV29-1 with TRBJ2-5; D gene ambiguous. From germline, CDR1 is SQVTM and CDR2 ANQGSEA. V was clipped by 2 bases and J by 2 bases, with 9 bases between them. This CDR3 comprises 13 residues. This CDR3 reads CSVEPPGQETQYF. In DNA, the CDR3 is TGCAGCGTTGAACCACCCGGTCAAGAGACCCAGTACTTC.

This clone has more than one count but fewer than ten. This chain joins TRBV6-1 and TRBJ1-5; 9 bases are a match to TRBD1. This CDR3 is 13 amino acids long. Germline V gives CDR1 MNHNS, CDR2 SASEGT. J lost 5 bases, V lost 4 bases, and 0 bases had no gene match. The CDR3 DNA sequence: TGTGCCAGCAGTGGGGACAGGGATCAGCCCCAGCATTTT. Translation gives CASSGDRDQPQHF.

The chain is built from TRBV5-4 and TRBJ1-4; possible D gene TRBD1, 6 bases. There are 12 residues in the CDR3. Germline V gene data show CDR1 as SGHNT and CDR2 as YYREEE (reference sequence). V was shortened by 4 bases and J by 17 bases, with 18 bases between the two germline ends. DNA of the CDR3: TGTGCCAGCAGCGGAACCGGGACATCGGAATTTTTT. It is translated as CASSGTGTSEFF.

V and J are TRBV5-5 and TRBJ1-3; a weak D match, TRBD1 (6 bases). This CDR3 has 15 residues. Germline values: CDR1 SGHKS, CDR2 YYEKEE (reference sequence). The germline V and J ends were trimmed by 4 bases and 0 bases, with 11 bases remaining between them. The CDR3 is CASSLTGLSGNTIYF. The CDR3 DNA follows: TGTGCCAGCAGCCTTACAGGGCTCTCTGGAAACACCATATATTTT.

The chain joins TRBV30 to TRBJ2-7; unclear D gene. Looked up from germline, CDR1 is GTSNPN and CDR2 is SVGIG (reference sequence). CDR3 length equals 11 residues. Trimming cost V 4 bases and J 1 base, with 5 bases left between them. CDR3 residues: CAWTRSYEQYF. In nucleotides, the CDR3 is TGTGCCTGGACACGGTCCTACGAGCAGTACTTC.

The chain joins TRBV7-2 to TRBJ2-1; 10 bases fit TRBD2. Germline V gene lookup returns CDR1 SGHTA and CDR2 FQGNSA. Trimming took 5 bases from V and 15 from J; bases not matched to a gene: 22. The CDR3 runs to 17 residues. This chain's CDR3 is CASSRVSGLAGAGGWFF. DNA for the CDR3: TGTGCCAGCAGCCGCGTAAGCGGCCTAGCGGGGGCGGGGGGGTGGTTCTTC.

The chain uses TRBV30 and TRBJ1-5; D is unclear. Trimming shortened V by 0 bases and J by 4 bases, and 7 bases separated the two germline ends. CDR3 length: 13 amino acids. Germline-derived CDR1 and CDR2 are GTSNPN and SVGIG (reference sequence). The CDR3, as DNA: TGTGCCTGGAGTGTACACGGGAATCAGCCCCAGCATTTT. It translates to CAWSVHGNQPQHF.

The chain recombines TRBV28 with TRBJ2-7; 9 nucleotides agree with TRBD1. Germline V gene lookup returns CDR1 MDHEN and CDR2 SYDVKM. The trim removed 5 bases at V and 5 bases at J, leaving 7 bases unmatched. The CDR3 spans 14 residues. The CDR3 coding sequence is TGTGCCAGCAGTCCGGGACAGGGAGTTAACGAGCAGTACTTC. It specifies CASSPGQGVNEQYF. Looking up the rest from reference TRBV28 and TRBJ2-7 gives the full variable domain: DVKVTQSSRYLVKRTGEKVFLECVQDMDHENMFWYRQDPGLGLRLIYFSYDVKMKEKGDIPEGYSVSREKKERFSLILESASTNQTSMYLCASSPGQGVNEQYFGPGTRLTVT.

CDR3 protein: CASSQDRLAANQETQYF. The CDR3 coding sequence is TGCGCCAGCAGCCAAGATCGGCTAGCGGCAAACCAAGAGACCCAGTACTTC. This chain joins TRBV4-1 and TRBJ2-5; 7 positions match TRBD2. The CDR3 runs to 17 residues. V lost 0 bases to trimming and J lost 0 bases; unmatched junction nucleotides: 7. From germline, CDR1 is MGHRA and CDR2 YSYEKL.

The chain uses TRBV11-3 and TRBJ2-7; 9 bases align to TRBD1. Germline V gene sequence: CDR1 SGHNT, CDR2 YENEEA. Trimming removed 8 bases from V and 2 bases from J; junction bases left unmatched: 7. This CDR3 is 14 amino acids long. The CDR3 nucleotides read TGTGCCAGCCGATCCCGACAGGGGGCCTACGAGCAGTACTTC. Translated, it gives CASRSRQGAYEQYF.

The CDR3 protein is CASRWAGGSQETQYF. For the CDR3, the DNA is TGTGCCAGCAGATGGGCGGGAGGGTCCCAAGAGACCCAGTACTTC. The chain couples TRBV2 to TRBJ2-5; 9 nucleotides line up with TRBD2. The CDR3 consists of 15 residues. Germline assignment: CDR1 SNHLY and CDR2 FYNNEI. The V and J ends lost 6 bases and 1 base, in that order; junction bases with no gene match: 6.

This clone was recorded at least ten times. The CDR3 loop reads CASSGQGWETQYF. The DNA of the CDR3 is TGCGCCAGCAGCGGACAGGGGTGGGAGACCCAGTACTTC. The J gene is TRBJ2-5, the V gene TRBV10-2; 9 bases line up with TRBD1. The V gene's germline CDR1 is WSHSY and CDR2 SAAADI. V was clipped by 6 bases and J by 5 bases; unmatched bases: 4. The CDR3 has 13 residues.

This rearrangement joins TRBV11-2 to TRBJ2-7; 11 bases agree with TRBD2. This CDR3 comprises 15 residues. With V trimmed by 3 bases and J by 6 bases, 7 bases remained unmatched. Germline V CDR1 and CDR2: SGHAT, FQNNGV. As DNA, the CDR3 is TGTGCCAGCAGCTTCCTAGCGGGGGGCGGGGGCGAGCAGTACTTC. Translating gives CASSFLAGGGGEQYF.

The rearrangement joins TRBV4-1 to TRBJ2-2, with 10 bases matching TRBD1. CDR3 length: 18 amino acids. With 0 bases clipped from V and 4 bases from J, the junction kept 8 bases outside the gene matches. Germline CDR1 and CDR2: MGHRA and YSYEKL. CDR3 sequence (DNA): TGCGCCAGCAGCCAAGATGGAATAGGGACAGGGGTCACCGGGGAGCTGTTTTTT. It encodes CASSQDGIGTGVTGELFF.

V and J are TRBV9 and TRBJ1-1; D is undetermined. V lost 0 bases and J 1 base, leaving 10 bases between the germline ends. This CDR3 has 15 residues. Germline V gives CDR1 SGDLS, CDR2 YYNGEE. The CDR3 loop is CASSVGRAQNTEAFF. The CDR3, as DNA: TGTGCCAGCAGCGTAGGGAGGGCCCAGAACACTGAAGCTTTCTTT.